This TCR beta chain was identified during a study of blood T cell repertoires in COVID-19. In the study overall: Material from acute and convalescent COVID-19 was sourced from the United States, Italy and Spain.

Profiling relied on immunoSEQ multiplex PCR, and the TCRdb table lists in-frame clones only, not all of them. The sample has 200,000 to 300,000 clones; approximately 86% are singletons. CDR1 and CDR2 from the germline V gene are SGHAT and FQDESV (reference sequence). V lost 1 base, J lost 8 bases, and 18 bases lay in between. This CDR3 comprises 16 residues. This clone showed up just once. The material sequenced was peripheral blood. This chain uses TRBV11-1 with TRBJ2-1; TRBD2 might be the D (6 bases). This TCR derives from a man in his 60s who had recovered from COVID-19. CDR3 sequence (DNA): TGTGCCAGCAGCTTAGACTGGAGGGGCGCTGCACATGAGCAGTTCTTC. This encodes CASSLDWRGAAHEQFF.